The clone carrying this T cell receptor beta chain was observed many times. Transcripts of RNA were the source for amplifying TCR beta CDR3 regions. First-round RT-PCR used HTBI primers; second-round multiplex PCR followed. TCRdb ran MiXCR on the multiplex PCR reads and lists one entry per CDR3 protein. Here the sample spans some 1.1 million distinct CDR3 sequences, roughly two fifths being singletons. This entry comes from a study of Graves' ophthalmopathy and Graves' hyperthyroidism. The sequencing sample was made of peripheral blood or thyroid tissue (not recorded which). The receptor's source is an adult man with Graves' hyperthyroidism.

The CDR3 loop reads CAISLLAGGGYEQYF. The CDR3 DNA sequence: TGTGCCATCAGCCTACTAGCGGGAGGTGGCTACGAGCAGTACTTC. The rearrangement links TRBV10-3 to TRBJ2-7; 12 bases map to TRBD2. CDR3 length: 15 amino acids. Trimming removed 6 bases from V and 3 bases from J; junction bases left unmatched: 6. Germline V gene data show CDR1 as ENHRY and CDR2 as SYGVKD.